This is a list of T cell receptor beta chains from one sample in a study of cytomegalovirus exposure and HLA in healthy donors. Data came from immunoSEQ multiplex PCR; TCRdb stores just in-frame clones and leaves some out. The table records 200,000 or so clones, around 80% of them present only once. The source material was PBMCs. These receptors originate from a woman aged 18-29 years in good health and CMV-seropositive. Both conserved end residues are part of each CDR3. The order of the fields is clone size, CDR3 length, J gene, D gene, V gene, CDR3 protein, CDR3 DNA. A D gene is named only where the DNA matches it firmly. Clone size is given for some rows only: seen once, a few or many times, or a class if the clone is expanded.

>once|14|TRBJ1-4|.|TRBV28
CASSSRGLDEKLFF
TGTGCCAGCAGTTCCCGGGGTCTGGATGAAAAACTGTTTTTT
>.|16|TRBJ2-1|.|TRBV6-6
CASSYVRGYTYNEQFF
TGTGCCAGCAGTTACGTGCGGGGTTATACCTACAATGAGCAGTTCTTC
>.|15|TRBJ2-1|.|TRBV15
CATSGRDTPYNEQFF
TGTGCCACCAGCGGCCGGGACACCCCGTACAATGAGCAGTTCTTC
>.|14|TRBJ2-3|.|TRBV9
CASSTTGEADTQYF
TGTGCCAGCAGCACTACAGGGGAGGCAGATACGCAGTATTTT
>.|13|TRBJ2-5|TRBD1|TRBV27
CASRRRGQETQYF
TGTGCCAGCAGGCGCAGGGGGCAAGAGACCCAGTACTTC
>.|14|TRBJ2-7|.|TRBV27
CASFSAGQTYEQYF
TGTGCCAGCTTTTCCGCGGGACAGACCTACGAGCAGTACTTC
>.|14|TRBJ1-2|TRBD1|TRBV19
CASRLPGTGHGYTF
TGTGCCAGCCGATTACCCGGGACAGGACATGGCTACACCTTC
>.|13|TRBJ1-6|TRBD1|TRBV30
CAWSRDRESPLHF
TGTGCCTGGTCCCGGGACAGGGAATCACCCCTCCACTTT
>.|16|TRBJ2-2|TRBD2|TRBV11-2
CASSITGGLNTGELFF
TGTGCCAGCAGTATTACGGGGGGTCTTAACACCGGGGAGCTGTTTTTT
>.|18|TRBJ2-5|TRBD2|TRBV11-1
CASSPYPGLAGGRETQYF
TGTGCCAGCAGCCCATACCCGGGACTAGCGGGGGGGCGTGAGACCCAGTACTTC
>.|16|TRBJ2-7|TRBD1|TRBV6-5
CASSYSGTGAPYEQYF
TGTGCCAGCAGTTACTCCGGGACAGGGGCTCCCTACGAGCAGTACTTC
>.|16|TRBJ2-6|.|TRBV7-2
CASSFLEEGGANVLTF
TGTGCCAGCAGCTTCCTCGAGGAGGGGGGGGCCAACGTCCTGACTTTC
>.|15|TRBJ1-2|.|TRBV4-3
CASSPQVVSAYGYTF
TGCGCCAGCAGCCCTCAGGTGGTCTCGGCCTATGGCTACACCTTC
>.|13|TRBJ1-2|TRBD1|TRBV25-1
CASRGQGLDGYTF
TGTGCCAGCAGAGGACAGGGGCTGGATGGCTACACCTTC
>.|15|TRBJ1-5|.|TRBV6-4
CASSEKDSPDQPQHF
TGTGCCAGCAGTGAAAAGGACAGCCCCGATCAGCCCCAGCATTTT
>.|14|TRBJ1-1|.|TRBV2
CASSTREMNTEAFF
TGTGCCAGCAGCACCCGGGAAATGAACACTGAAGCTTTCTTT
>.|13|TRBJ1-1|TRBD1|TRBV6-1
CASSETGSTEAFF
TGTGCCAGCAGTGAGACAGGGAGCACTGAAGCTTTCTTT
>.|10|TRBJ1-1|.|TRBV20-1
CSALKTEAFF
TGCAGTGCTCTAAAAACTGAAGCTTTCTTT
>.|15|TRBJ2-5|.|TRBV7-2
CASSLQTPFQETQYF
TGTGCCAGCAGCTTACAGACTCCTTTCCAAGAGACCCAGTACTTC
>.|15|TRBJ1-2|TRBD1|TRBV28
CASSPGQGTLYGYTF
TGTGCCAGCAGTCCGGGACAGGGGACTTTATATGGCTACACCTTC
>.|15|TRBJ2-5|TRBD2|TRBV6-5
CASSRLAGRQETQYF
TGTGCCAGCAGTAGACTAGCGGGGCGTCAAGAGACCCAGTACTTC
>.|15|TRBJ2-5|TRBD1|TRBV2
CASRQGQALGETQYF
TGTGCCAGCAGGCAGGGACAGGCCCTCGGGGAGACCCAGTACTTC
>.|14|TRBJ1-5|TRBD1|TRBV2
CASSRQGAGEPQHF
TGTGCCAGCAGTAGACAGGGGGCGGGAGAGCCCCAGCATTTT
>.|13|TRBJ2-1|TRBD1|TRBV19
CASSATDRGRLFF
TGTGCCAGTAGTGCGACAGACAGGGGGCGCCTGTTCTTC
>.|14|TRBJ1-1|TRBD1|TRBV19
CASSGGGGFTEAFF
TGTGCCAGTAGTGGAGGGGGCGGGTTCACTGAAGCTTTCTTT
>.|15|TRBJ2-1|.|TRBV7-8
CASSLLGGAYNEQFF
TGTGCCAGCAGCTTACTCGGGGGAGCCTACAATGAGCAGTTCTTC
>once|17|TRBJ1-2|.|TRBV7-9
CSSSLAGTLGTNYGYTF
TGTTCCAGCAGCTTAGCGGGAACCCTCGGGACTAACTATGGCTACACCTTC
>.|13|TRBJ2-3|.|TRBV6-1
CASSDLPPDTQYF
TGTGCCAGCAGTGATCTCCCTCCAGATACGCAGTATTTT
>.|12|TRBJ1-4|TRBD1|TRBV28
CASSTETGKLFF
TGTGCCAGCAGTACCGAGACAGGGAAACTGTTTTTT
>.|15|TRBJ2-5|.|TRBV5-1
CASSGGTGTQETQYF
TGCGCCAGCAGCGGGGGAACCGGGACACAAGAGACCCAGTACTTC
>once|13|TRBJ1-2|TRBD1|TRBV6-1
CASSKGQVDGYTF
TGTGCCAGCAGTAAGGGACAGGTGGATGGCTACACCTTC
>.|12|TRBJ1-1|.|TRBV7-9
CASMSEALEAFF
TGTGCCAGCATGTCCGAGGCGCTTGAAGCTTTCTTT
>.|13|TRBJ1-2|TRBD1|TRBV29-1
CSVEGGQGPRNTF
TGCAGCGTTGAAGGTGGACAGGGCCCGCGGAACACCTTC
>.|15|TRBJ1-3|TRBD1|TRBV6-6
CASSLQGARGNTIYF
TGTGCCAGCAGCCTACAGGGGGCGCGCGGAAACACCATATATTTT
>.|14|TRBJ1-2|.|TRBV6-1
CASSSGAVRYGYTF
TGTGCCAGCAGCTCAGGGGCTGTTCGCTATGGCTACACCTTC
>.|13|TRBJ2-7|.|TRBV7-9
CASSFAVPGEQYF
TGTGCCAGCAGCTTCGCTGTACCGGGGGAGCAGTACTTC